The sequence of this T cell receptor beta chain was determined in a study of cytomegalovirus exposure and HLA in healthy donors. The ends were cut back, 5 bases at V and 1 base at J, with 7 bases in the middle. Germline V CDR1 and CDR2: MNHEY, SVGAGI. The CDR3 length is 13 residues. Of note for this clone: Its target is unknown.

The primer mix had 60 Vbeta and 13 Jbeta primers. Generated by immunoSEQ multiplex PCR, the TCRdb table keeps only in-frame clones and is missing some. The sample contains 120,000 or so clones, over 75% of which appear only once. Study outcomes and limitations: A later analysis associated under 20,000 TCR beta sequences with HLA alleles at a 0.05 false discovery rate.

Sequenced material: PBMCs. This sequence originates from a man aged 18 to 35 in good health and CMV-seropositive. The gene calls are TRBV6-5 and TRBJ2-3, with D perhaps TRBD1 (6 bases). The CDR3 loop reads CASSDRRTDTQYF. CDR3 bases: TGTGCCAGCAGTGACAGGCGCACAGATACGCAGTATTTT.